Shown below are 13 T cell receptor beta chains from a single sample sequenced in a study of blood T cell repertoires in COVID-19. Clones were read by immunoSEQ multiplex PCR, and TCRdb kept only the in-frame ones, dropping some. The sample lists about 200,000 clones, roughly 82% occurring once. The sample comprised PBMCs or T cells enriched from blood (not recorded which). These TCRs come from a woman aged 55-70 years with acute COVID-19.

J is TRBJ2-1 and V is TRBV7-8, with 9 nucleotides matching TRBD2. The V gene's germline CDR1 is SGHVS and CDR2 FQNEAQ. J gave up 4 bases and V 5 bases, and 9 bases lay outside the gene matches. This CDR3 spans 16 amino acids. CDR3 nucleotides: TGTGCCAGCAGCCCCGGTCCTAGCGGGGCGTACAATGAGCAGTTCTTC. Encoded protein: CASSPGPSGAYNEQFF.

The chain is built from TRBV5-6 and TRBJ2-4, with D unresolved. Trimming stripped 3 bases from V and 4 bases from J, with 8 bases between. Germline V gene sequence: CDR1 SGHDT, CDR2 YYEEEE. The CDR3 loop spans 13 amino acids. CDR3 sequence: CASSSLEKNIQYF. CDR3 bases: TGTGCCAGCAGCTCGCTTGAGAAAAACATTCAGTACTTC.

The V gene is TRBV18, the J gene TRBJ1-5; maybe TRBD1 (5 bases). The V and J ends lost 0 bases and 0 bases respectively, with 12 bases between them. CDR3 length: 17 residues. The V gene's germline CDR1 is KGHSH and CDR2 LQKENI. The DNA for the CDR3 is TGTGCCAGCTCACCACCCAGCGACAGTTTTAGCAATCAGCCCCAGCATTTT. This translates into CASSPPSDSFSNQPQHF.

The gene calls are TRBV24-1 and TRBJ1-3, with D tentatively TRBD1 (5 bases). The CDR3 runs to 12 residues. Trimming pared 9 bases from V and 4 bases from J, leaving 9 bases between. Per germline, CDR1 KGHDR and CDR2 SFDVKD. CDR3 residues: CATSGGGNTIYF. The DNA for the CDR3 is TGTGCCACCTCCGGGGGAGGAAACACCATATATTTT.

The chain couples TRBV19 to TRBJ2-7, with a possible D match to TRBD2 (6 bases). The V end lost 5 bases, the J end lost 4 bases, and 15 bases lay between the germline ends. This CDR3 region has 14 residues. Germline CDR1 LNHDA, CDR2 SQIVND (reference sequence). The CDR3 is CASSCGGAAYEQYV. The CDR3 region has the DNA TGTGCCAGTAGTTGCGGAGGGGCGGCTTACGAGCAGTACGTC.

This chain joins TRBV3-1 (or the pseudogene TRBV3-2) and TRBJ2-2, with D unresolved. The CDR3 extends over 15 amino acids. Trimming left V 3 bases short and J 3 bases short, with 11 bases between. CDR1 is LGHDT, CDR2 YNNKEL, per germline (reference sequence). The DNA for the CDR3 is TGTGCCAGCAGCCATGCCTCGAGCTACACCGGGGAGCTGTTTTTT. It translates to CASSHASSYTGELFF.

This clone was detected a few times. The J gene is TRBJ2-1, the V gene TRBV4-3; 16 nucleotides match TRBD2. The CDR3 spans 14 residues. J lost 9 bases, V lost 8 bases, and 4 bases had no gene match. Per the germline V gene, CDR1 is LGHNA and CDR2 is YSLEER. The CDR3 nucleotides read TGCGCCAGCCAGGGACTAGCGGGGGGGCGTGAGCAGTTCTTC. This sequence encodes CASQGLAGGREQFF.

In nucleotides, the CDR3 is TGTGCCAGCAGGAGCTCTGGAAACACCATATATTTT. Its protein is CASRSSGNTIYF. The chain recombines TRBV27 with TRBJ1-3; D unresolved. The CDR3 consists of 12 residues. V was cut by 6 bases and J by 0 bases, with 3 bases left in between. From germline, CDR1 is MNHEY and CDR2 SMNVEV (reference sequence).

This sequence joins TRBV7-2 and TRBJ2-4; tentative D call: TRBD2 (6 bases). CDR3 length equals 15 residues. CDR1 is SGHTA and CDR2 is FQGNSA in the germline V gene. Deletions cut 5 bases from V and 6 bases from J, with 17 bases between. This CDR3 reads CASSPRLEMGNIQYF. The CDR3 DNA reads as TGTGCCAGCAGCCCCCGACTAGAAATGGGAAACATTCAGTACTTC.

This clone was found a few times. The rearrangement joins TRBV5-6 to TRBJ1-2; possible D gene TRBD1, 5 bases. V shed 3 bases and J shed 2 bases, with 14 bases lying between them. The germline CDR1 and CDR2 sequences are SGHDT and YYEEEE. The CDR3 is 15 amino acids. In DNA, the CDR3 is TGTGCCAGCAGCTCATTCTCGACAGAAAACTATGGCTACACCTTC. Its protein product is CASSSFSTENYGYTF.

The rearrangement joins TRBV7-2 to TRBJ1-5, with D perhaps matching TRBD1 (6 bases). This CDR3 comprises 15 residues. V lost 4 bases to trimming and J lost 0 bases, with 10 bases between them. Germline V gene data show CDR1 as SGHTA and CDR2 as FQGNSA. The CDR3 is CASSSGQLSNQPQHF. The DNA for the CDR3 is TGTGCCAGCAGCTCCGGACAGCTTAGCAATCAGCCCCAGCATTTT.

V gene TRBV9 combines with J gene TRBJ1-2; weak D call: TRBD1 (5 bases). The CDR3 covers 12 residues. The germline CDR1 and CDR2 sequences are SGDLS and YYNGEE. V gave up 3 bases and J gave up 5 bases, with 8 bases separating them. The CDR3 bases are TGTGCCAGCAGCGAGGGGACTTATGGCTACACCTTC. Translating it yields CASSEGTYGYTF.

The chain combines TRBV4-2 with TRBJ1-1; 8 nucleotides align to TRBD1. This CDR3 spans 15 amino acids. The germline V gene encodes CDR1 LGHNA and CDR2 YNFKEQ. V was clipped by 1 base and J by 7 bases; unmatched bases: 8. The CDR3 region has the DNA TGTGCCAGCAGCCAAGTACAGGGGGTAGGGGGTGAAGCTTTCTTT. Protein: CASSQVQGVGGEAFF.